The clone carrying this TCR beta chain was counted only a few times. Antigen specificity is unknown. One end of the junction is discordant with germline, which a read error may explain. It was with 60 Vbeta and 13 Jbeta primers that the PCR ran. Repertoires were generated with immunoSEQ multiplex PCR, while TCRdb's copy carries only in-frame clones and drops some. Seen here are 150,000 to 200,000 clones, over 65% observed once, and the top ten hold around 2.2%. These data come from a study of cytomegalovirus exposure and HLA in healthy donors. In the study overall: HLA-typed donors contributed 80 million or so unique TCRs, which were held in an early data release.

Study results and limitations: A later analysis linked a missense variant in DCLRE1C to the trimming of TCR beta V and J genes.

Source material: PBMCs. The sequence came from a man aged 60 to 75 in good health and CMV-seronegative.

Written as DNA, the CDR3 is TGTGCCAGCAGTGTACAGAGCAATCAGCCCCAGAATTTT. As protein: CASSVQSNQPQNF. This chain joins TRBV6-4 and TRBJ1-5; D call uncertain. CDR1 is MRHNA and CDR2 is SNTAGT in the germline V gene. The CDR3 loop spans 13 amino acids.